The text below deals with one TCR beta chain. Its antigen is currently unknown. Method: immunoSEQ multiplex PCR; TCRdb's copy keeps in-frame clones and lacks some. The sample contains around 80,000 clones, about nine tenths of which appear only once. CDR1 is SGHAT and CDR2 is FQNNGV in the germline V gene. Trimming left V 3 bases short and J 5 bases short, with 8 bases between. This CDR3 has 13 amino acids. The source of the sample is a study of identifying expanded T cells in peripheral blood. General study findings and limits: Differentially abundant clones: around 1.1 between replicates, about 16 at two to three weeks, approximately 19 at four.

J is TRBJ1-5 and V is TRBV11-2; no reliable D call. The material sequenced was blood. The TCR was taken from a person aged 18-70 years in good health. The CDR3 DNA is TGTGCCAGCAGCTTGGGTGGGGATCAGCCCCAGCATTTT. Translation: CASSLGGDQPQHF.